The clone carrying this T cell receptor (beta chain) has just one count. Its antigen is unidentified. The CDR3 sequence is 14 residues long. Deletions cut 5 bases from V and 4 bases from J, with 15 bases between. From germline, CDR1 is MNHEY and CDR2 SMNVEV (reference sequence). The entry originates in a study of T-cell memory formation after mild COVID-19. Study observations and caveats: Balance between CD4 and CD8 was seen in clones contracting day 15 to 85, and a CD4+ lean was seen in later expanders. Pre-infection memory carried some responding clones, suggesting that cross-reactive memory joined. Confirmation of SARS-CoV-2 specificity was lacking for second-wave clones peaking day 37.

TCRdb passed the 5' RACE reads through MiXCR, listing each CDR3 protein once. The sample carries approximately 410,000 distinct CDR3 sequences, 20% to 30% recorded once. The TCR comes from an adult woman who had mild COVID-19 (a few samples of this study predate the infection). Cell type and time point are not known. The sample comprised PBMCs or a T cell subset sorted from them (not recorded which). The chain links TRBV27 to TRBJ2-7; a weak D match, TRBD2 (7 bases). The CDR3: CASSHGGPEYEQYF. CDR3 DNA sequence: TGTGCCAGCAGTCACGGGGGGCCGGAGTACGAGCAGTACTTC.